This T cell receptor beta chain was sequenced in a study of chemoradiotherapy in HPV16-positive cancers (dated by TCRdb to between 2022 and 2023). About the investigation overall: Candidate HPV-specific T-cell clones and common TCR motifs were defined by functional T-cell assays performed on cells from a couple of HPV16-positive patients. The candidate HPV-specific TCRs and motifs were then tracked in TCR repertoires from 86 patients with HPV-related cancers. The study asked whether T-cell immunity to the HPV oncoproteins E6 and E7 changes during chemoradiotherapy and whether this immunity affects survival.

Points the paper makes about the study in general: In HPV16-positive patients, expansion of HPV-responsive T cells during chemoradiotherapy was associated with improved recurrence-free survival. The survival association was reported for HPV16-positive patients, and the functional definition of HPV-specific T cells was derived from only two HPV16-positive patients. Expansion of candidate HPV-specific clones and E7-related TCR motifs was observed in the tumor microenvironment during treatment, whereas no such expansion was observed for non-HPV-specific T cells.

Repertoires were sampled repeatedly over the course of chemoradiotherapy, so clonal expansion could be followed in the tumor microenvironment. The sample holds one count of this clone. Its specific antigen is unknown. The sample holds no much larger clone one base away, and base qualities are not on file. Library generation was performed with the immunoSEQ multiplex PCR assay. TCRdb carries this immuneACCESS record with in-frame sequences only. Its versions omit some clonotypes, under half of them owing to an unresolved V gene in the studies checked, with the rest unexplained. The sample yields 30,000 or so clones; around 89% were counted once. The top ten constitute about 3% of the sample. V is cut by 2 bases and J by 4 bases, and the space between the germline ends is 9 bases. As encoded in the germline V gene, CDR1 is MNHEY while CDR2 is SVGAGI. From its cysteine to its phenylalanine, the CDR3 spans 14 amino acids. The kept DNA is CDR3 alone, 42 bases in frame from the first base.

The starting material was blood, obtained from a patient who underwent chemoradiotherapy. The rearranged chain carries TRBV6-5 and TRBJ1-3, with the D gene not confidently named. The origin of this receptor is a human donor with HPV-associated anogenital cancer. This receptor carries the CDR3 CASSYGSTGNTIYF. In nucleotide form, the sequence is TGTGCCAGCAGTTACGGCTCTACCGGAAACACCATATATTTT.